Listed here are 12 T cell receptor beta chains from one sample, sequenced in a study of cytomegalovirus exposure and HLA in healthy donors. The PCR used 60 Vbeta and 13 Jbeta primers. The method was immunoSEQ multiplex PCR; TCRdb's version includes in-frame clones alone and lacks a portion of them. The table includes about 160,000 clones, roughly 80% detected once. The sequenced sample consisted of PBMCs. The receptors derive from a woman under 40 in good health and CMV-seropositive.

The chain uses TRBV18 and TRBJ1-2, with 9 nucleotides matching TRBD1. Germline V gene lookup returns CDR1 KGHSH and CDR2 LQKENI. J was trimmed by 8 bases and V by 3 bases; bases with no gene match: 1. The CDR3 has 12 residues. Here the CDR3 reads CASSPGQGGYTF. The CDR3 nucleotides read TGTGCCAGCTCACCGGGACAGGGAGGCTACACCTTC. The full variable domain, rest sourced from reference TRBV18 and TRBJ1-2, is NAGVMQNPRHLVRRRGQEARLRCSPMKGHSHVYWYRQLPEEGLKFMVYLQKENIIDESGMPKERFSAEFPKEGPSILRIQQVVRGDSAAYFCASSPGQGGYTFGSGTRLTVV.

This clone appeared once. One junction end does not reproduce the germline sequence, and a read error may be involved. Other DNA sequences of this sample code for an identical CDR3. This chain uses TRBV13 with TRBJ1-5, with TRBD1 as a possible D gene (5 bases). This CDR3 spans 14 amino acids. The germline gives CDR1 PRHDT, CDR2 FYEKMQ (reference sequence). The CDR3: CASSLGFQGQPQHF. The CDR3 DNA sequence: TGTGCTAGCAGCTTAGGTTTTCAGGGTCAGCCCCAGCATTTT.

This clone was seen only once. The chain joins TRBV15 to TRBJ2-7; TRBD1 matches at 9 bases. CDR3 size: 15 residues. Trimming cost V 6 bases and J 1 base; bases outside gene matches: 7. In germline, CDR1 is LNHNV, CDR2 YYDKDF (reference sequence). The CDR3: CATSNGQGKSYEQYF. In nucleotides, the CDR3 is TGTGCCACCAGTAACGGACAGGGGAAGTCCTACGAGCAGTACTTC.

The J gene is TRBJ2-5, the V gene TRBV5-1, with 7 bases that match TRBD2. Trimming at V came to 0 bases and at J to 1 base, leaving 12 bases not matched to a gene. The CDR3 covers 18 residues. Germline assignment: CDR1 SGHRS and CDR2 YFSETQ. CDR3 sequence: CASSLGPLQTSPQETQYF. The CDR3 DNA is TGCGCCAGCAGCTTGGGCCCGCTCCAGACTAGCCCCCAAGAGACCCAGTACTTC.

The CDR3: CSAVTSGGVNNEQFF. The CDR3 bases are TGCAGCGCAGTGACTAGCGGGGGGGTTAACAATGAGCAGTTCTTC. V and J are TRBV29-1 and TRBJ2-1, with 14 bases lining up with TRBD2. The CDR3 runs to 15 residues. V dropped 7 bases and J dropped 5; count of bases not matched to a gene: 7. Germline CDR1 and CDR2: SQVTM and ANQGSEA.

This CDR3 is CASSPFQRTGRDSPLHF. The CDR3 DNA sequence: TGTGCCAGCAGCCCATTTCAACGGACAGGACGTGATTCACCCCTCCACTTT. V is TRBV9 and J is TRBJ1-6; TRBD1 matches 7 bases. Germline V gene sequence: CDR1 SGDLS, CDR2 YYNGEE. The CDR3 runs 17 residues. V shed 4 bases and J 8 bases; nucleotides not matched to a gene: 15.

The genes are TRBV6-5 and TRBJ1-1; TRBD1 is a possible D gene (6 bases). The germline CDR1 and CDR2 sequences are MNHEY and SVGAGI. The CDR3 is made up of 15 amino acids. Trimming pared 4 bases from V and 0 bases from J, leaving 12 bases between. Here the CDR3 DNA reads TGTGCCAGCAGTTTACGACAGGCGATGAACACTGAAGCTTTCTTT. As protein: CASSLRQAMNTEAFF.

The chain links TRBV4-2 to TRBJ2-1; D might be TRBD2 (5 bases). Germline CDR1 LGHNA, CDR2 YNFKEQ. The CDR3 runs to 15 residues. Trimming took 0 bases from V and 8 from J, leaving 14 bases between them. The CDR3 protein is CASSQDPTSFDEQFF. The CDR3 nucleotides read TGTGCCAGCAGCCAAGACCCTACTAGTTTCGATGAGCAGTTCTTC.

The genes are TRBV7-8 and TRBJ2-5; D is perhaps TRBD1 (7 bases). The J call is uncertain, as TRBJ2-7 better fits the DNA end. Germline V gives CDR1 SGHVS, CDR2 FQNEAQ. The CDR3 extends over 15 amino acids. This chain's CDR3 is CASREGGTVNYEQYF. The DNA of the CDR3 is TGTGCCAGCAGGGAAGGCGGGACAGTCAACTACGAGCAGTACTTC.

The chain joins TRBV4-3 to TRBJ2-3; 9 nucleotides match TRBD2. In germline, CDR1 is LGHNA, CDR2 YSLEER. CDR3 length equals 18 residues. J was trimmed by 1 base and V by 1 base; bases with no gene match: 9. CDR3 coding DNA: TGCGCCAGCAGCCAAGTTTATGGGGCTAGCGGGGGCACAGATACGCAGTATTTT. Translation gives CASSQVYGASGGTDTQYF.

This sequence joins TRBV2 and TRBJ1-6, with D possibly matching TRBD1 (6 bases). CDR3 size: 14 residues. The germline V gene encodes CDR1 SNHLY and CDR2 FYNNEI. Trimming stripped 7 bases from V and 7 bases from J, with 14 bases between. CDR3 sequence (DNA): TGTGCCAGCATTCGGGACACTTTAAATTCACCCCTCCACTTT. As protein: CASIRDTLNSPLHF.

The chain links TRBV29-1 to TRBJ2-7; D is undetermined. Trimming stripped 5 bases from V and 5 bases from J, with 16 bases between. Germline assignment: CDR1 SQVTM and CDR2 ANQGSEA. This CDR3 is 13 amino acids long. This CDR3 reads CSVTPSETDEQYF. CDR3 DNA sequence: TGCAGCGTTACGCCGAGCGAGACCGACGAGCAGTACTTC.